This TCR beta chain was identified during a study of T cells of healthy individuals. This clonotype was picked up many times. V was pared by 2 bases and J by 3 bases, with 8 bases between. CDR1 MDHEN and CDR2 SYDVKM come from the germline V gene. The CDR3 totals 13 residues. TCRdb re-called the 5' RACE reads with MiXCR, one entry per CDR3 protein. The table records fewer than 90,000 distinct CDR3 sequences, more than 4.5% of them present only once. The source of this sequence is a female donor in good health. The chain recombines TRBV28 with TRBJ2-7, with D perhaps matching TRBD1 (6 bases). The CDR3 region has the DNA TGTGCCAGCAGTTTAACCAGGGGCTACGAGCAGTACTTC. The encoded protein is CASSLTRGYEQYF. Supplemented by reference TRBV28 and TRBJ2-7, the full variable domain reads DVKVTQSSRYLVKRTGEKVFLECVQDMDHENMFWYRQDPGLGLRLIYFSYDVKMKEKGDIPEGYSVSREKKERFSLILESASTNQTSMYLCASSLTRGYEQYFGPGTRLTVT.